The rows below give T cell receptor beta chains drawn from one sample of a study of radiation and T cells in renal cell carcinoma. The data were produced by immunoSEQ multiplex PCR, yet TCRdb's version contains in-frame clones alone and is incomplete. The sample consists of about 59,000 clones, roughly three quarters of them appearing once. Sequenced material: blood, taken from a patient whose treatment included radiotherapy and nephrectomy. These receptors all come from a man in his 60s with renal cell carcinoma. CDR3s include the opening cysteine and the closing phenylalanine or tryptophan. A D gene is named only where the DNA matches it firmly. The size field is filled for only some rows; it gives once, few, many or a size class.

size	D	J	length	V	DNA	CDR3
NA	TRBD2	TRBJ2-1	17	TRBV10-1	TGCGCCAGCAGCGCTGGACTAGCGGGAGGAGGCTACAATGAGCAGTTCTTC	CASSAGLAGGGYNEQFF
NA	NA	TRBJ2-1	19	TRBV12-5	TGTGCTAGTGCCCTCTCGACCGTCGGGGGTGCGAGCTCCTACAATGAGCAGTTCTTC	CASALSTVGGASSYNEQFF
NA	TRBD1	TRBJ1-3	16	TRBV28	TGTGCCAGCAGTTCCCCAGGGGGCCCCTCTGGAAACACCATATATTTT	CASSSPGGPSGNTIYF
NA	NA	TRBJ1-4	14	TRBV15	TGTGCCACCAGCGGGGGGGGCAGTTTTGAAAAACTGTTTTTT	CATSGGGSFEKLFF
few	NA	TRBJ1-2	16	TRBV6-6	TGTGCCAGCAGTCCGAGCAGCGGGCAGACTAACTATGGCTACACCTTC	CASSPSSGQTNYGYTF
NA	NA	TRBJ1-2	14	TRBV5-1	TGCGCCAGCAGCTTCGAGGGCGGCAACTATGGCTACACCTTC	CASSFEGGNYGYTF
NA	TRBD2	TRBJ2-1	19	TRBV9	TGTGCCAGCAGCCCCCCACAGAGGACTAGCGGGGAGTCCTACAATGAGCAGTTCTTC	CASSPPQRTSGESYNEQFF
once	NA	TRBJ1-1	14	TRBV5-5	TGTGCCAGCAGCTTGGACCCAGCCAACACTGAAGCTTTCTTT	CASSLDPANTEAFF
NA	TRBD1	TRBJ1-1	14	TRBV30	TGTGCCTGGAGTGTACAGGGGGTGGCGGGTGAAGCTTTCTTT	CAWSVQGVAGEAFF
NA	NA	TRBJ2-4	14	TRBV19	TGTGCCAGTAAGGCGGGTCCGCCGGAGGACATTCAGTACTTC	CASKAGPPEDIQYF
NA	NA	TRBJ1-1	14	TRBV18	TGTGCCAGCTCACCACCGAACAAGAACACTGAAGCTTTCTTT	CASSPPNKNTEAFF
NA	NA	TRBJ1-3	16	TRBV19	TGTGCCAGTAGTATAACGAGACCTGCTCAGGGAAACACCATATATTTT	CASSITRPAQGNTIYF
NA	NA	TRBJ1-4	10	TRBV2	TGTGCCAGCAGGGAAGAAAAACTGTTTTTT	CASREEKLFF
NA	NA	TRBJ2-3	18	TRBV21-1	TGTGCCAGCAGCAAATCGCCAGGGTCGCGCCTTTGCCTAGATACGCAGTATTTT	CASSKSPGSRLCLDTQYF
NA	TRBD1	TRBJ1-2	15	TRBV18	TGTGCCAGCTCACCAGGACAGGGCGTAAGCTATGGCTACACCTTC	CASSPGQGVSYGYTF
few	NA	TRBJ2-7	11	TRBV20-1	TGCAGTGCTAGACTCTCGAGCGGGCAGTACTTC	CSARLSSGQYF
once	NA	TRBJ1-1	15	TRBV6-1	TGTGCCAGCAGTGTACAGGGATTGAGGGACACTGAAGCTTTCTTT	CASSVQGLRDTEAFF
NA	NA	TRBJ1-2	14	TRBV15	TGTGCCACCAGCAGAGATAACAGCGTCTATGGCTACACCTTC	CATSRDNSVYGYTF
NA	TRBD1	TRBJ1-1	15	TRBV18	TGTGCCAGCTCCTTTTCGACAGGGGAGAACACTGAAGCTTTCTTT	CASSFSTGENTEAFF
NA	TRBD1	TRBJ2-1	15	TRBV19	TGTGCCAGTAGTATAGTTGGACAGGGGCCAGGTGAGCAGTTCTTC	CASSIVGQGPGEQFF
NA	TRBD2	TRBJ2-3	14	TRBV7-9	TGTGCCAGCATCGGACTAGCGGGTGCAGATACGCAGTATTTT	CASIGLAGADTQYF
NA	TRBD1	TRBJ2-3	15	TRBV7-8	TGTGCCAGCAGCCACAGGGGGCCCAGCACAGATACGCAGTATTTT	CASSHRGPSTDTQYF
few	TRBD1	TRBJ1-6	14	TRBV30	TGTGCCTGGAGTCCGCCGGGACAGTATTCACCCCTCCACTTT	CAWSPPGQYSPLHF
NA	TRBD1	TRBJ1-2	13	TRBV27	TGTGCCAGCAGTCTCCGGGACAGCATAGGCTACACCTTC	CASSLRDSIGYTF
NA	NA	TRBJ2-2	14	TRBV2	TGTGCCAGCAGGGCGGACAAGAACACCGGGGAGCTGTTTTTT	CASRADKNTGELFF
NA	NA	TRBJ2-1	17	TRBV4-2	TGTGCCAGCAGCCAAGATTGGGGGGCGAGCTCCTACAATGAGCAGTTCTTC	CASSQDWGASSYNEQFF
NA	TRBD1	TRBJ2-2	16	TRBV15	TGTGCCACCAGCAACCAAAACAGGGGAGTTACCGGGGAGCTGTTTTTT	CATSNQNRGVTGELFF
once	NA	TRBJ1-3	15	TRBV12-5	TGTGCTAGTGGTTTGGTACCAGGATCTGGAAACACCATATATTTT	CASGLVPGSGNTIYF
NA	TRBD2	TRBJ2-7	13	TRBV7-2	TGTGCCAGCAGCTTAGGACTAGCTTCCGAGCAGTACTTC	CASSLGLASEQYF
NA	NA	TRBJ1-4	13	TRBV7-9	TGTGCCAGCAGCTCGGGAGTGAAGGAAAAACTGTTTTTT	CASSSGVKEKLFF
NA	NA	TRBJ1-4	14	TRBV11-2	TGTGCCAGCAGCCGCCGGGGCGGAAGTGAAAAACTGTTTTTT	CASSRRGGSEKLFF